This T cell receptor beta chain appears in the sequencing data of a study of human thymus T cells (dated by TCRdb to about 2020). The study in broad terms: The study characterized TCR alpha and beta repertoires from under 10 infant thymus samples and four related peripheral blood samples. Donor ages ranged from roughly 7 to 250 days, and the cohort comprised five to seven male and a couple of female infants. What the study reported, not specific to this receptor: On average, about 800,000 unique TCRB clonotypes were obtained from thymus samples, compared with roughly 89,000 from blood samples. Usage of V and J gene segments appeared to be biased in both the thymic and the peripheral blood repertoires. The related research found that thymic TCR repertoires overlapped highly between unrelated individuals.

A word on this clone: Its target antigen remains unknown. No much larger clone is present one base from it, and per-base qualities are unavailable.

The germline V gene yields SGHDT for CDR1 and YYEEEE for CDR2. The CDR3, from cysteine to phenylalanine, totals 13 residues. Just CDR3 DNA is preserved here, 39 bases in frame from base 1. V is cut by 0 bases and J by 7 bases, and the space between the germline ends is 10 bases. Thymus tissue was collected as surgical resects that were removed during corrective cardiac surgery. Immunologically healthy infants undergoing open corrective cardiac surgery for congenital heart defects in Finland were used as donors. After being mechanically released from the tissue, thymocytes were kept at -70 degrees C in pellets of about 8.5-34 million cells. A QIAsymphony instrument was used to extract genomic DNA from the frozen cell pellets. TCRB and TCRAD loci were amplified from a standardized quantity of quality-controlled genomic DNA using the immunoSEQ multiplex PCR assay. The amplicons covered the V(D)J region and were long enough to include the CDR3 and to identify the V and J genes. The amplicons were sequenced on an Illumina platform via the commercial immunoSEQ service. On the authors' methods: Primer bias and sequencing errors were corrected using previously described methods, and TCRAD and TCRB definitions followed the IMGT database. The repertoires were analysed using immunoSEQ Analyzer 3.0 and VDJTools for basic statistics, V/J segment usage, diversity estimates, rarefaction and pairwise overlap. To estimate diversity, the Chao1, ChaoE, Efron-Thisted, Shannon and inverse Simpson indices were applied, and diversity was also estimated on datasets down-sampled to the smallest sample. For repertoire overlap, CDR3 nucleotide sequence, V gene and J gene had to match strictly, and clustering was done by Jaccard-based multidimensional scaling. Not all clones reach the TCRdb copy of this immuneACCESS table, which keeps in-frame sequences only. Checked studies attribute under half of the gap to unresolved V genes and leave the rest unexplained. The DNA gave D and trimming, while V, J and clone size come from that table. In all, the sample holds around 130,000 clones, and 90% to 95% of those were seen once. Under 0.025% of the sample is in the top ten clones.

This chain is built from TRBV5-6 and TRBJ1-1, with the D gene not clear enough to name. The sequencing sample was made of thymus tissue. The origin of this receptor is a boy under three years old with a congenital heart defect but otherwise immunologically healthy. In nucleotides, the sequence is TGTGCCAGCAGCTTGGTAGGTTGGGTTGAAGCTTTCTTT. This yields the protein CASSLVGWVEAFF.